This T cell receptor beta chain is from a study of T-cell reconstitution after alpha-beta-depleted transplantation in children. The CDR3 runs 14 residues. The germline CDR1 and CDR2 sequences are LGHNA and YSLEER. Deletions cut 1 base from V and 7 bases from J, with 13 bases between. The sample holds a few counts of this clonotype. Preparing the TCRbeta library involved the use of unique molecular identifiers. In TCRdb, the PCR reads were re-called with MiXCR into one record per CDR3 protein. The profile shows fewer than 550,000 distinct CDR3 sequences, over 9.5% of them singletons. The material was PBMCs, mostly from graft donor cells, obtained 180 days after TCRalphabeta/CD19-depleted stem cell transplant. This chain joins TRBV4-3 and TRBJ2-5; the D is unclear. The receptor was isolated from a female patient younger than 10 who had a stem cell transplant for aplastic anemia, so the T cells may come from the graft donor. CDR3 bases: TGCGCCAGCAGCCAAGTTACAGATCGCGGGACCCAGTACTTC. Residues: CASSQVTDRGTQYF.